A single T cell receptor (beta chain) is shown here with its context. Researchers attached unique molecular identifiers to individual cDNA molecules. TCRdb independently ran MiXCR on the 5' RACE reads; one entry per CDR3 protein. The sample yields some 80,000 distinct CDR3 sequences, more than 4% seen once. These data originate in a study of early T cells in non-severe SARS-CoV-2 infection. Study overall: Chains were not paired, and sequencing was done on bulk RNA from unsorted whole blood.

This CDR3 is 15 amino acids long. V dropped 2 bases and J dropped 5 bases, with 13 bases sitting between them. Germline CDR1 KGHSH, CDR2 LQKENI. The starting material was whole blood, obtained at baseline. This receptor was identified in an adult who was a healthcare worker with PCR-confirmed SARS-CoV-2 infection or an uninfected control (not recorded which). The V call is TRBV18, the J call TRBJ1-5; no definite D call. The DNA for the CDR3 is TGTGCCAGCTCACCAAGGATTAATGAGGATCAGCCCCAGCATTTT. Translation: CASSPRINEDQPQHF.